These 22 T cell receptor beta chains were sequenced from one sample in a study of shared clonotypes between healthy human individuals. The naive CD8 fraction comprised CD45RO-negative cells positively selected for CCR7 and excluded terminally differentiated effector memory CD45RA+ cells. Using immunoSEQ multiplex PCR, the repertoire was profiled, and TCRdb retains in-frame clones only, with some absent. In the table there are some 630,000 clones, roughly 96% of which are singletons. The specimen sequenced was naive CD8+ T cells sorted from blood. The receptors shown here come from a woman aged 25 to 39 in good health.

CDR3 loop: CASSLGWVGTEAFF. CDR3 DNA: TGTGCCAGCAGCCTAGGTTGGGTGGGAACTGAAGCTTTCTTT. The chain recombines TRBV7-9 with TRBJ1-1; D remains unclear. The germline CDR1 and CDR2 sequences are SEHNR and FQNEAQ (reference sequence). With 5 bases removed from V and 5 bases from J, the gap between germline ends came to 15 bases. The CDR3 has 14 residues. Full variable domain (outside the CDR3, taken from reference TRBV7-9 and TRBJ1-1): DTGVSQNPRHKITKRGQNVTFRCDPISEHNRLYWYRQTLGQGPEFLTYFQNEAQLEKSRLLSDRFSAERPKGSFSTLEIQRTEQGDSAMYLCASSLGWVGTEAFFGQGTRLTVV.

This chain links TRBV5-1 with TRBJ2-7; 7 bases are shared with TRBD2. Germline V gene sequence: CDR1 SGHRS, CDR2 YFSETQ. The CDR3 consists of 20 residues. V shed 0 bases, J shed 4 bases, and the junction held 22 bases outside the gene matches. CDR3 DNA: TGCGCCAGCAGCTTGGCCCGGGGAGCGGGATCCCCCAGCAGTACGTACGAGCAGTACTTC. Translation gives CASSLARGAGSPSSTYEQYF.

The CDR3 bases are TGTGCCAGCAGTTTTACAGGGGCAATGAACACTGAAGCTTTCTTT. It yields the protein CASSFTGAMNTEAFF. The chain recombines TRBV27 with TRBJ1-1, with 7 bases fitting TRBD1. Trimming removed 3 bases from V and 0 bases from J; junction bases left unmatched: 4. The germline V gene has CDR1 MNHEY and CDR2 SMNVEV (reference sequence). The CDR3 loop spans 15 amino acids.

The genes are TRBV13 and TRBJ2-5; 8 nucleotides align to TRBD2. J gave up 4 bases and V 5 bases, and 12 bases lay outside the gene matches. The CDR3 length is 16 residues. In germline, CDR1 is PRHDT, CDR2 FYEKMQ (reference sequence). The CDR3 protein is CASSPVSGLAGETQYF. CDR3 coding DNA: TGTGCCAGCAGCCCGGTTAGTGGACTAGCTGGAGAGACCCAGTACTTC.

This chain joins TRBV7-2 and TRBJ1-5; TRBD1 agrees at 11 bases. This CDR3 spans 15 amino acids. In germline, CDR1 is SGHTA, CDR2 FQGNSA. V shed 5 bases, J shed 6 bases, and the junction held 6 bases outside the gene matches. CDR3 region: CASSAGTGGGQPQHF. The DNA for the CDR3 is TGTGCCAGCAGCGCCGGGACAGGGGGAGGTCAGCCCCAGCATTTT.

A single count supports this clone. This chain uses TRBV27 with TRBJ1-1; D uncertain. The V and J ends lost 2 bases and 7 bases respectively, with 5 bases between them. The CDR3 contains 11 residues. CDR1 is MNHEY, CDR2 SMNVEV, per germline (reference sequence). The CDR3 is CASSLLGEAFF. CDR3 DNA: TGTGCCAGCAGTTTACTGGGTGAAGCTTTCTTT.

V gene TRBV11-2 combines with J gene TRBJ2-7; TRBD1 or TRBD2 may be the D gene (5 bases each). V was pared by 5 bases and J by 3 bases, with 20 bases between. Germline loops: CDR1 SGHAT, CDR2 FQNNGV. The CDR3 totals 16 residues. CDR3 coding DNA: TGTGCCAGCAGCCAAGGGACGGAGTTGCTGTACTACGAGCAGTACTTC. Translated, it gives CASSQGTELLYYEQYF.

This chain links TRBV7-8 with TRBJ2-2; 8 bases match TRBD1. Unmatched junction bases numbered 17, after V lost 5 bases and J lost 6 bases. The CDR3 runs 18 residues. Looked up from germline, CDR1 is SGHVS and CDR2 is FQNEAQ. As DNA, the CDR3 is TGTGCCAGCAGCGTGCGGACAGGGCTGCTATTATCAGCCGGGGAGCTGTTTTTT. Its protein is CASSVRTGLLLSAGELFF.

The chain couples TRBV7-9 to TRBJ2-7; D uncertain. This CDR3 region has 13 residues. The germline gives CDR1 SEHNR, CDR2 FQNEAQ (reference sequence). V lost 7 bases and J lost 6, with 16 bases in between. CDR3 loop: CASTRSTTTEQYF. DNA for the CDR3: TGTGCCAGCACCAGGTCGACGACCACCGAGCAGTACTTC.

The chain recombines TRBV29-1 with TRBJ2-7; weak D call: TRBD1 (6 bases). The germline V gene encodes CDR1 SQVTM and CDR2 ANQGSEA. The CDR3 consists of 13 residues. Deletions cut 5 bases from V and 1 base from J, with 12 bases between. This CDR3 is CSVMGQISYEQYF. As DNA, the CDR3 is TGCAGCGTTATGGGACAAATTTCCTACGAGCAGTACTTC.

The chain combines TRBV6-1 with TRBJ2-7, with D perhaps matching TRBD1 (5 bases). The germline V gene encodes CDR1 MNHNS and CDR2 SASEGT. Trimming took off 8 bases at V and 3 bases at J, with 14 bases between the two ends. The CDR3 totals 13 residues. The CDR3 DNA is TGTGCCAGCTCAGCAGGGTTGAACTACGAGCAGTACTTC. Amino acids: CASSAGLNYEQYF.

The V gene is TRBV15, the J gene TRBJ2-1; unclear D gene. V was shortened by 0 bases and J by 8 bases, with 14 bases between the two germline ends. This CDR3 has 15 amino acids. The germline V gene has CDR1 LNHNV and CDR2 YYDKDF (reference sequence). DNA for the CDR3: TGTGCCACCAGCAGAGAGGCCCTGGTAATCCATGAGCAGTTCTTC. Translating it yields CATSREALVIHEQFF.

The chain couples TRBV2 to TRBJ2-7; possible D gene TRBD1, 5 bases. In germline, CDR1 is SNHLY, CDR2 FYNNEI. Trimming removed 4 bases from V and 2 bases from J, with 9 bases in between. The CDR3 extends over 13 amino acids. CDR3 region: CASSGRAAYEQYF. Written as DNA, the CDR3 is TGTGCCAGCAGTGGCAGGGCTGCCTACGAGCAGTACTTC.

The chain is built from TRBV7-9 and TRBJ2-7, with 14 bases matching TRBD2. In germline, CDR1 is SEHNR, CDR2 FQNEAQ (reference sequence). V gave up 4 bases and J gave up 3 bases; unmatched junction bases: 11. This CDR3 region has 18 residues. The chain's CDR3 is CASSSRSVGTSGSYEQYF. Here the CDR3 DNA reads TGTGCCAGCAGCTCGCGTAGCGTCGGGACTAGCGGGAGCTACGAGCAGTACTTC. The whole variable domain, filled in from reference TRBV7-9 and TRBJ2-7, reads DTGVSQNPRHKITKRGQNVTFRCDPISEHNRLYWYRQTLGQGPEFLTYFQNEAQLEKSRLLSDRFSAERPKGSFSTLEIQRTEQGDSAMYLCASSSRSVGTSGSYEQYFGPGTRLTVT.

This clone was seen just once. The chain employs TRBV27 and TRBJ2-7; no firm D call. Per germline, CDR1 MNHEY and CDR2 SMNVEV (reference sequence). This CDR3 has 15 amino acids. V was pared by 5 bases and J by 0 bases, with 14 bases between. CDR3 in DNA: TGTGCCAGCAGTCCACGCGACTGGAGCTCCTACGAGCAGTACTTC. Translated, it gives CASSPRDWSSYEQYF.

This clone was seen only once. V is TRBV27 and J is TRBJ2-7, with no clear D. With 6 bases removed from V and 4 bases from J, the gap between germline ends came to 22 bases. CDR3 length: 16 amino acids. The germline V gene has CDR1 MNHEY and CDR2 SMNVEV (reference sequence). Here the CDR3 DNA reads TGTGCCAGCAGCTCCCGCCCCGGTGGACCTCCATACGAGCAGTACTTC. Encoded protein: CASSSRPGGPPYEQYF.

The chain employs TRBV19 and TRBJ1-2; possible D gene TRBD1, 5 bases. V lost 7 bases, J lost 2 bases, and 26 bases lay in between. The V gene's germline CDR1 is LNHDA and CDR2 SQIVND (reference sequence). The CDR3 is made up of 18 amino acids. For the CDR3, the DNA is TGTGCCAGTACCGCTTGGGGGGTCGACGGCACGGGGAACTATGGCTACACCTTC. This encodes CASTAWGVDGTGNYGYTF.

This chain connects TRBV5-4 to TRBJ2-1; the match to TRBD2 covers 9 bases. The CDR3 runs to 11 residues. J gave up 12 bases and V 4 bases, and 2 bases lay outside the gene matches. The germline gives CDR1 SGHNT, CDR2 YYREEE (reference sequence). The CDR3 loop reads CASSSGRWQFF. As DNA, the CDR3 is TGTGCCAGCAGCAGCGGGAGGTGGCAGTTCTTC.

CDR3 DNA: TGTGCCAGCAGCCCCCATAGGATCTCCTACGAGCAGTACTTC. Its protein is CASSPHRISYEQYF. The chain combines TRBV9 with TRBJ2-7; D unclear. The CDR3 spans 14 residues. Germline V gene lookup returns CDR1 SGDLS and CDR2 YYNGEE. V lost 4 bases, J lost 0 bases, and 11 bases lay in between.

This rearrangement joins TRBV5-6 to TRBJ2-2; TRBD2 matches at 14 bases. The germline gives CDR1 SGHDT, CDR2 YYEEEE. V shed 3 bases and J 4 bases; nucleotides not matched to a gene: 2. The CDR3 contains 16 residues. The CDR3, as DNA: TGTGCCAGCAGCTGGGGGACTAGCGGGAGCACCGGGGAGCTGTTTTTT. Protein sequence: CASSWGTSGSTGELFF.

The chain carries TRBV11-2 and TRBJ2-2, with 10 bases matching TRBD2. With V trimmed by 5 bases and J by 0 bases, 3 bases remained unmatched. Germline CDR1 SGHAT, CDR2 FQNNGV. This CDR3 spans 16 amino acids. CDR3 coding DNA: TGTGCCAGCAGCCCGACTAGCGGGTCGAACACCGGGGAGCTGTTTTTT. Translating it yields CASSPTSGSNTGELFF. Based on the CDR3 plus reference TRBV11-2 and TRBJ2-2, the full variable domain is EAGVAQSPRYKIIEKRQSVAFWCNPISGHATLYWYQQILGQGPKLLIQFQNNGVVDDSQLPKDRFSAERLKGVDSTLKIQPAKLEDSAVYLCASSPTSGSNTGELFFGEGSRLTVL.

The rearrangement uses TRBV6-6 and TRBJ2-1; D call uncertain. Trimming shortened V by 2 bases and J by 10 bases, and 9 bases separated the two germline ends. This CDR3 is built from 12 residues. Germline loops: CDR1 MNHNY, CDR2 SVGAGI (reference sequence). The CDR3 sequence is CASSYLGTEQFF. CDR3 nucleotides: TGTGCCAGCAGTTACCTAGGTACCGAGCAGTTCTTC.